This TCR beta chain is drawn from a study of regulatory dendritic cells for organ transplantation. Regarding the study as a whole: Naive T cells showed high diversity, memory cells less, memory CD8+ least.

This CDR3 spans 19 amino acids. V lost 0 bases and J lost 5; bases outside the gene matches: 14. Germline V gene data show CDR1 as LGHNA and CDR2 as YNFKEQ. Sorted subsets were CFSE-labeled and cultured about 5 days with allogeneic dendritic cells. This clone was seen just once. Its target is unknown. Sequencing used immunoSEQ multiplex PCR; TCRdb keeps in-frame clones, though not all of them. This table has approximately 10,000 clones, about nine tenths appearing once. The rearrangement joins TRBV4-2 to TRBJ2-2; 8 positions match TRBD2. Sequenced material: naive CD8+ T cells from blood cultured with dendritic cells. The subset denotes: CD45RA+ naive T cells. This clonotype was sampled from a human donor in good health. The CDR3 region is CASSQEGIAGLKWTGELFF. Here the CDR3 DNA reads TGTGCCAGCAGCCAAGAGGGTATAGCGGGGTTGAAGTGGACCGGGGAGCTGTTTTTT.